These 16 T cell receptor beta chains came from one sample sequenced in a study of blood T cell repertoires in COVID-19. Sequencing used immunoSEQ multiplex PCR; TCRdb keeps in-frame clones, though not all of them. The sample has 200,000 to 250,000 clones, 88% seen once. The sequencing sample was made of peripheral blood. The receptors were gathered from a woman in her sixties with acute or convalescent COVID-19.

The V gene is TRBV14, the J gene TRBJ2-5; 13 bases line up with TRBD2. The CDR3 is 17 amino acids. The germline V gene encodes CDR1 SGHDN and CDR2 FVKESK. J gave up 7 bases and V 5 bases, and 13 bases lay outside the gene matches. The CDR3 reads CASSSRAGTSGKGTQYF. CDR3 DNA sequence: TGTGCCAGCAGCTCTCGCGCCGGGACTAGCGGGAAAGGGACCCAGTACTTC.

The rearrangement joins TRBV4-2 to TRBJ2-2, with no clear D. Germline CDR1 LGHNA, CDR2 YNFKEQ. V was pared by 1 base and J by 5 bases, with 5 bases between. The CDR3 runs 13 residues. CDR3 in amino acids: CASSQVRTGELFF. The CDR3 region has the DNA TGTGCCAGCAGCCAAGTGCGGACCGGGGAGCTGTTTTTT.

Comments on this clone: In this CDR3 the conserved last residue, phenylalanine or tryptophan, is missing, so a read error is likely. The DNA is omitted, as the CDR3 cannot be located on it reliably, and the CDR3 follows TCRdb's listing. The CDR3 here is CASSTTNGTGV. The chain has TRBV7-8 and TRBJ1-5; whether TRBD1, the table's D call, matches the DNA was not checked. Germline-derived CDR1 and CDR2 are SGHVS and FQNEAQ. The CDR3 has 11 amino acids, counting both end residues.

The genes are TRBV28 and TRBJ2-3; D possibly corresponds to TRBD1 (5 bases). Trimming cost V 3 bases and J 3 bases, with 10 bases left between them. In germline, CDR1 is MDHEN, CDR2 SYDVKM. This CDR3 is built from 14 residues. The CDR3 region has the DNA TGTGCCAGCAGTTTTCAGGGAACAACAGATACGCAGTATTTT. Protein: CASSFQGTTDTQYF.

The chain recombines TRBV3-1 (or the pseudogene TRBV3-2) with TRBJ2-2, with D maybe TRBD1 (6 bases). This CDR3 is built from 13 residues. Trimming took 5 bases from V and 7 from J, leaving 11 bases between them. Germline CDR1 is LGHDT and CDR2 is YNNKEL (reference sequence). Here the CDR3 DNA reads TGTGCCAGCAGCTCACAGGGTGACGGGGAGCTGTTTTTT. This sequence encodes CASSSQGDGELFF.

J is TRBJ2-3 and V is TRBV6-5; 8 bases are shared with TRBD2. The germline V gene encodes CDR1 MNHEY and CDR2 SVGAGI. J lost 4 bases, V lost 7 bases, and 10 bases had no gene match. The CDR3 consists of 15 residues. The CDR3 DNA is TGTGCCAGCAAGGGCCAGCGGGAGTCTTCAGATACGCAGTATTTT. It specifies CASKGQRESSDTQYF.

This clone was observed once. This chain connects TRBV30 to TRBJ1-1; the D gene is possibly TRBD1 (6 bases). Trimming left V 3 bases short and J 4 bases short, with 12 bases between. The CDR3 is 13 residues long. From germline, CDR1 is GTSNPN and CDR2 SVGIG (reference sequence). CDR3 sequence reads: CAWRLDRSTEAFF. The CDR3 DNA is TGTGCCTGGAGACTTGACAGGAGCACTGAAGCTTTCTTT.

The chain has TRBV2 and TRBJ2-6, with D perhaps TRBD1 (6 bases). The CDR3 extends over 15 amino acids. The V gene's germline CDR1 is SNHLY and CDR2 FYNNEI. The V end was cut by 8 bases, the J end by 8 bases, with 19 bases between. The CDR3 DNA reads TGTGCCAGCCGCGACTCGAGGGGGTCCACCAACGTCCTGACTTTC. Translation: CASRDSRGSTNVLTF.

The gene calls are TRBV19 and TRBJ1-1; D unresolved. Germline values: CDR1 LNHDA, CDR2 SQIVND (reference sequence). Trimming removed 5 bases from V and 0 bases from J, with 4 bases in between. The CDR3 length is 12 residues. For the CDR3, the DNA is TGTGCCAGTAGTGAGGTGAACACTGAAGCTTTCTTT. Its protein is CASSEVNTEAFF.

The rearrangement uses TRBV6-5 and TRBJ1-1, with D perhaps TRBD1 (5 bases). Germline values: CDR1 MNHEY, CDR2 SVGAGI. The CDR3 covers 16 residues. Deletions cut 1 base from V and 1 base from J, with 13 bases between. The CDR3 here is CASSYLPGTRNTEAFF. CDR3 DNA: TGTGCCAGCAGTTACTTACCAGGGACTAGGAACACTGAAGCTTTCTTT.

The chain recombines TRBV5-6 with TRBJ2-7; 8 bases are shared with TRBD1. The CDR3 has 14 amino acids. Germline assignment: CDR1 SGHDT and CDR2 YYEEEE. Trimming cost V 3 bases and J 6 bases; bases outside gene matches: 8. CDR3 nucleotide sequence: TGTGCCAGCAGCTCCCGGACAGGGAGTGGCGAGCAGTACTTC. Amino acids: CASSSRTGSGEQYF.

V usage is TRBV6-5 and J usage is TRBJ1-5, with D possibly TRBD1 on 6 matching bases. Trimming removed 4 bases from V and 1 base from J, with 11 bases in between. This CDR3 is 15 amino acids long. Per germline, CDR1 MNHEY and CDR2 SVGAGI. In DNA, the CDR3 is TGTGCCAGCAGTTCACAAGGGGGAAGCAATCAGCCCCAGCATTTT. This sequence encodes CASSSQGGSNQPQHF.

V is TRBV5-7 and J is TRBJ1-4; the D is unclear. TRBV5-7 is recorded as an ORF, its role being uncertain. This CDR3 has 15 amino acids. Trimming took 4 bases from V and 5 from J, leaving 15 bases between them. DNA for the CDR3: TGTGCCAGCAGCCCGGGGAAGGACCAAAATGAAAAACTGTTTTTT. Encoded protein: CASSPGKDQNEKLFF.

In its sample, this clone was seen a few times. Written as DNA, the CDR3 is TGTGCCAGCAGCTTTTCAACTAGCGGGGGGGAGACCCAGTACTTC. Protein sequence: CASSFSTSGGETQYF. The chain couples TRBV11-2 to TRBJ2-5, with 12 bases lining up with TRBD2. This CDR3 contains 15 residues. Per germline, CDR1 SGHAT and CDR2 FQNNGV. The V gene end was trimmed by 3 bases and the J gene end by 5 bases; junction bases not matched to a gene: 4.

The chain employs TRBV7-9 and TRBJ1-1, with D possibly being TRBD1 (6 bases). V dropped 2 bases and J dropped 8 bases, with 15 bases sitting between them. CDR1 SEHNR and CDR2 FQNEAQ come from the germline V gene (reference sequence). This CDR3 has 14 amino acids. Written as DNA, the CDR3 is TGTGCCAGCAGCTTACACCGGGACACCCAAGAAGCTTTCTTT. This gives the protein CASSLHRDTQEAFF.

The chain recombines TRBV4-1 with TRBJ2-3, with 7 nucleotides matching TRBD1. This CDR3 region has 17 residues. The V gene's germline CDR1 is MGHRA and CDR2 YSYEKL. The V and J ends lost 1 base and 2 bases, in that order; junction bases with no gene match: 9. CDR3: CASSQVPPTGVTDTQYF. Written as DNA, the CDR3 is TGCGCCAGCAGCCAAGTACCGCCTACAGGGGTCACAGATACGCAGTATTTT.